A selection of T cell receptor beta chains follows, all from one sample in a study of OX40 agonist ivuxolimab in advanced cancers. Sequenced by immunoSEQ multiplex PCR; TCRdb stores in-frame clones only, minus some. Among roughly 40,000 clones, approximately 90% were seen once, and the ten largest hold about 13%. The source material was CD4+ or CD8+ T cells sorted from blood, sampled in a trial of the OX40 agonist ivuxolimab. These receptors originate from an adult with an advanced solid tumor such as melanoma, head and neck, liver or kidney cancer. Both conserved end residues are trimmed from each CDR3. Each record gives: clone size, J gene, V gene, CDR3 protein. Some rows mark clone size as missing; the rest say once, few, many or name a class of expanded clone.

>NA|TRBJ2-5|TRBV4-1
ASSQHGTQRETQY
>NA|TRBJ1-4|TRBV6-5
ASSDRETNEKLF
>NA|TRBJ2-7|TRBV28
ASSLLARSVGEQY
>NA|TRBJ1-5|TRBV23-1
ASSQKGRNQPQH
>once|TRBJ2-3|TRBV14
ASSQMLLAGGDTQY
>few|TRBJ2-3|TRBV19
ASSISLAGTRTQY
>NA|NA|TRBV5-1
ASSLSSYEQY
>NA|TRBJ2-7|TRBV5-1
ASSLASQWVYEQY
>NA|TRBJ1-1|TRBV2
ASSSFGEGKAF
>NA|TRBJ2-7|TRBV7-6
ASSLRGGAYEQY
>NA|TRBJ2-2|TRBV11-3
ASSLNAETGELF
>NA|TRBJ2-7|TRBV14
ASSQGTGIVLEQY
>NA|TRBJ2-7|TRBV10-2
ASSPPGTEQY
>NA|TRBJ1-5|TRBV18
ASSPSTGNRDQPQH
>NA|TRBJ1-6|TRBV2
ASRRAAGGSPLH
>NA|TRBJ1-1|TRBV6-1
ASRDSANTEAF
>once|TRBJ2-1|TRBV4-1
ASSQVVGGSYNEQF
>NA|TRBJ2-7|TRBV14
ASSQEGWGKGRYEQY
>NA|TRBJ2-2|TRBV9
ASSVDAGGELF
>NA|TRBJ2-3|TRBV30
AWSVDGDTQY
>once|TRBJ2-7|TRBV19
ASSTYGGYEQY
>NA|TRBJ2-7|TRBV28
ASGTPGPSPLSNYEQY
>NA|TRBJ1-1|TRBV15
ATSRSPGEYNTEAF
>NA|TRBJ2-6|TRBV4-2
ASSQDHRASGANVLT
>NA|TRBJ2-1|TRBV5-1
ASSEAGFEQF
>NA|TRBJ1-1|TRBV10-3
AISESIGLGAF
>NA|TRBJ2-2|TRBV19
ASSTPGQGKTGELF
>NA|TRBJ2-7|TRBV11-2
ASSSLSGNYEQY
>NA|TRBJ2-7|TRBV29-1
SFSGNSYEQY
>NA|TRBJ1-2|TRBV7-2
ASSSSIGNGGYT
>NA|TRBJ2-5|TRBV19
ASAGGTFGETQY
>NA|TRBJ1-1|TRBV18
ASSSQGDRNTEAF
>NA|TRBJ2-3|TRBV13
ASSPIYNLRTPASTDTQY
>once|TRBJ2-1|TRBV18
ASSLTTPGASLGHEQF
>NA|TRBJ1-1|TRBV7-3
ASSLGPGQGNTEAF
>NA|TRBJ1-1|TRBV18
ASSPLTGGGTEAF
>NA|TRBJ2-1|TRBV5-3
ARSVGGGRRGFSEQF
>NA|TRBJ2-7|TRBV5-1
ASRSTGYEQY
>NA|TRBJ2-1|TRBV27
ASSPGQGNYNEQF
>NA|TRBJ1-4|TRBV7-8
ASSPRVSRGKLF
>NA|TRBJ1-1|TRBV11-2
ASSLRQAREAF
>NA|TRBJ2-7|TRBV14
ASSQDDRASHYEQY
>NA|TRBJ2-7|TRBV28
ASSLRGVEQY
>NA|TRBJ2-7|TRBV6-6
ASSTTGTAEQY
>NA|TRBJ2-5|TRBV29-1
SLLEDLQETQY
>NA|TRBJ2-5|TRBV1
TSSQDWDPLEGMETQY
>NA|TRBJ2-5|TRBV5-4
ASSSPTSGTRGTQY
>NA|TRBJ2-2|TRBV19
ASSIIGTGGNTGELF
>NA|TRBJ2-1|TRBV7-9
ASSFETSGRNEQF